This T cell receptor (beta chain) was identified during a study of molecular identifiers for immune sequencing clone quantification. Points from the study as a whole: One cell's worth of spiked Jurkat TCR RNA was reportedly detectable among approximately 980,000 naive cells. Clones with over 20 RNA copies captured over 98% of effector molecules but under 1% of naive ones.

Sorting defined naive CD8 T cells as CD8+CD4-CCR7+CD45RA+. This clonotype occurred many times. What it binds is unknown. Preparation of the bulk TCR libraries relied on previously described methods and listed TCR primers. TCRdb reprocessed the PCR reads with MiXCR, giving one entry per CDR3 protein. Among about 640,000 distinct CDR3 sequences, 15% to 20% were seen once, and the ten largest hold under 0.95%. CDR3 length: 13 residues. Trimming took 6 bases from V and 8 from J; bases not matched to a gene: 5. The germline CDR1 and CDR2 sequences are SQVTM and ANQGSEA. The TCR sequence derives from a human donor in good health. Some libraries in this study had Jurkat cell RNA spiked in. The rearrangement joins TRBV29-1 to TRBJ2-1; 12 bases fit TRBD1. The sample taken for sequencing was naive CD8+ T cells from blood, with Jurkat cell RNA spiked in. Subset given: FACS-sorted CD8+CD4-CCR7+CD45RA+ naive T cells. CDR3 nucleotide sequence: TGCAGCGTGGGACAGGGGGCTTTGGATGAGCAGTTCTTC. It specifies CSVGQGALDEQFF.